This TCR beta chain comes out of a study of blood T cell repertoires in COVID-19. The CDR3 loop spans 17 amino acids. Unmatched junction bases numbered 8, after V lost 0 bases and J lost 1 base. The germline V gene encodes CDR1 SGDLS and CDR2 YYNGEE. Method: immunoSEQ multiplex PCR; TCRdb's copy keeps in-frame clones and lacks some. The data show 200,000 to 300,000 clones, with roughly 82% seen just once and 2% to 2.5% held by the top ten. The sequencing sample was made of peripheral blood. The rearrangement joins TRBV9 to TRBJ2-5, with 8 bases lining up with TRBD2. The sequence was obtained from a man aged 40-49 years who had recovered from COVID-19. In DNA form, the CDR3 reads TGTGCCAGCAGCGTAGGAGGAAGCGGGGGACTCCAAGAGACCCAGTACTTC. Translating gives CASSVGGSGGLQETQYF.